Listed here are 22 T cell receptor beta chains from one sample, sequenced in a study of Ad26.COV2.S vaccination and SARS-CoV-2 variants. Profiling relied on immunoSEQ multiplex PCR, and the TCRdb table lists in-frame clones only, not all of them. The table shows about 400,000 clones, with 83% occurring only once. As to treatment: around 19 received Ad26.COV2.S at low or high dose, single or two shots; a few received placebo; per-sample allocation not given. The study sampled participants on day 63 after the first vaccine or placebo injection. The sample here was peripheral blood, taken in a trial of Ad26.COV2.S vaccine versus placebo. Receptors originate from a person aged 18 to 59 who received the Ad26.COV2.S COVID-19 vaccine or a placebo.

The V call is TRBV11-2, the J call TRBJ1-4, with D possibly being TRBD1 (5 bases). V lost 0 bases, J lost 2 bases, and 7 bases lay in between. The CDR3 extends over 15 amino acids. CDR1 SGHAT and CDR2 FQNNGV come from the germline V gene. Here the CDR3 DNA reads TGTGCCAGCAGCTTAGAACAGGCGACTAATGAAAAACTGTTTTTT. Translation: CASSLEQATNEKLFF.

V is TRBV30 and J is TRBJ2-3; TRBD2 is a possible D gene (6 bases). This CDR3 has 15 amino acids. Trimming removed 2 bases from V and 0 bases from J, with 12 bases in between. Germline V lookup: CDR1 GTSNPN, CDR2 SVGIG (reference sequence). The CDR3 bases are TGTGCCTGGAGTATTGGAGGGATGAGCACAGATACGCAGTATTTT. Translated, it gives CAWSIGGMSTDTQYF.

This chain connects TRBV18 to TRBJ2-5, with D possibly being TRBD1 (6 bases). V dropped 4 bases and J dropped 2 bases, with 8 bases sitting between them. CDR3 size: 13 residues. The germline CDR1 and CDR2 sequences are KGHSH and LQKENI. CDR3 sequence (DNA): TGTGCCAGCTCACAAGGACAGCAAGAGACCCAGTACTTC. Its protein is CASSQGQQETQYF.

The V and J genes are TRBV27 and TRBJ1-3; 9 positions match TRBD1. Germline trimming cut 2 bases from V and 2 bases from J; bases unmatched to any gene: 7. This CDR3 spans 17 amino acids. Germline CDR1 reads MNHEY; CDR2 reads SMNVEV (reference sequence). The CDR3, as DNA: TGTGCCAGCAGTTTAGGACCCGGGACAGGGACTGGAAACACCATATATTTT. As protein: CASSLGPGTGTGNTIYF.

In this sample, this clone turned up a few times. V is TRBV4-2 and J is TRBJ1-1; D is undetermined. CDR3 size: 15 residues. Germline V gene lookup returns CDR1 LGHNA and CDR2 YNFKEQ. V lost 2 bases, J lost 1 base, and 11 bases lay in between. CDR3 loop: CASSQYRGTNTEAFF. The CDR3 DNA reads as TGTGCCAGCAGCCAATATCGTGGAACGAACACTGAAGCTTTCTTT.

This clone was detected only a few times. V and J are TRBV14 and TRBJ2-7; D gene unclear. This CDR3 has 14 amino acids. Germline-derived CDR1 and CDR2 are SGHDN and FVKESK. Trimming shortened V by 3 bases and J by 0 bases, and 9 bases separated the two germline ends. CDR3 sequence: CASSHLLFSYEQYF. For the CDR3, the DNA is TGTGCCAGCAGCCACCTTCTCTTCTCCTACGAGCAGTACTTC.

The chain carries TRBV7-2 and TRBJ1-6; D is ambiguous. V was cut by 1 base and J by 10 bases, with 5 bases left in between. This CDR3 contains 12 residues. Germline V CDR1 and CDR2: SGHTA, FQGNSA. The CDR3 here is CASSLVGSPLHF. CDR3 nucleotide sequence: TGTGCCAGCAGCTTAGTAGGGTCACCCCTCCACTTT.

About this clone itself: Other DNA sequences within the sample encode an identical CDR3. The V and J genes are TRBV18 and TRBJ1-6; D is perhaps TRBD1 (5 bases). Germline assignment: CDR1 KGHSH and CDR2 LQKENI. V gave up 2 bases and J gave up 6 bases, with 5 bases separating them. This CDR3 is 13 amino acids long. The CDR3: CASSPGTNSPLHF. The CDR3 DNA follows: TGTGCCAGCTCACCAGGGACTAATTCACCCCTCCACTTT.

This clone appeared a single time. The V and J genes are TRBV29-1 and TRBJ2-1; 12 bases fit TRBD2. Trimming removed 7 bases from V and 4 bases from J; junction bases left unmatched: 8. This CDR3 spans 15 amino acids. Germline V lookup: CDR1 SQVTM, CDR2 ANQGSEA. The CDR3 DNA sequence: TGCAGCGGGGGAGGTCTAGCGGGAGGGTACAATGAGCAGTTCTTC. Protein sequence: CSGGGLAGGYNEQFF.

This clone was found once. CDR3: CAISESTGGDTQYF. The CDR3 region has the DNA TGTGCCATCAGTGAGTCCACAGGGGGGGATACGCAGTATTTT. This chain connects TRBV10-3 to TRBJ2-3; 8 bases agree with TRBD1. The CDR3 spans 14 residues. Losses at the gene ends were 0 bases for V and 6 bases for J; bases not matched to a gene: 2. CDR1 is ENHRY, CDR2 SYGVKD, per germline.

The rearrangement joins TRBV19 to TRBJ1-1; D is possibly TRBD1 (6 bases). CDR1 LNHDA and CDR2 SQIVND come from the germline V gene (reference sequence). The V gene lost 1 base and the J gene lost 5 bases, with 11 bases spanning the gap. The CDR3 extends over 14 amino acids. The CDR3 spells CASSIAGEGTEAFF. The CDR3 DNA sequence: TGTGCCAGTAGTATAGCAGGGGAGGGAACTGAAGCTTTCTTT.

The CDR3 DNA is TGTGCCAGCAGCTTACGAGCAAGAAACACTGAAGCTTTCTTT. It encodes CASSLRARNTEAFF. The rearrangement uses TRBV7-9 and TRBJ1-1; D remains ambiguous. Trimming pared 2 bases from V and 2 bases from J, leaving 9 bases between. Germline-derived CDR1 and CDR2 are SEHNR and FQNEAQ (reference sequence). This CDR3 is built from 14 residues.

This clone was seen just once. The chain links TRBV15 to TRBJ1-2; TRBD1 might be the D (5 bases). The CDR3 runs 21 residues. Germline V gene lookup returns CDR1 LNHNV and CDR2 YYDKDF (reference sequence). Trimming pared 4 bases from V and 9 bases from J, leaving 39 bases between. The CDR3 DNA reads TGTGCCACCAGCACCACCGCCCCCCTCGTTAGGGGCGACCGGTCCTCCCAACGCTACACCTTC. It codes for CATSTTAPLVRGDRSSQRYTF.

This sequence joins TRBV27 and TRBJ2-3, with D possibly matching TRBD2 (5 bases). V was clipped by 4 bases and J by 5 bases, with 7 bases between them. Per the germline V gene, CDR1 is MNHEY and CDR2 is SMNVEV (reference sequence). CDR3 size: 12 residues. This CDR3 reads CASSWAGDTQYF. CDR3 DNA sequence: TGTGCCAGCAGTTGGGCGGGAGATACGCAGTATTTT.

This rearrangement joins TRBV2 to TRBJ2-2; 10 bases are shared with TRBD2. Trimming removed 6 bases from V and 1 base from J; junction bases left unmatched: 2. Germline CDR1 and CDR2: SNHLY and FYNNEI. This CDR3 contains 15 residues. The DNA of the CDR3 is TGTGCCAGCAGATTAGCGGGGGGGAACACCGGGGAGCTGTTTTTT. Protein sequence: CASRLAGGNTGELFF. The full variable domain, in which reference TRBV2 and TRBJ2-2 provide the parts outside the CDR3, is EPEVTQTPSHQVTQMGQEVILRCVPISNHLYFYWYRQILGQKVEFLVSFYNNEISEKSEIFDDQFSVERPDGSNFTLKIRSTKLEDSAMYFCASRLAGGNTGELFFGEGSRLTVL.

CDR3: CASSYLTSGGYNEQFF. The CDR3 DNA reads as TGTGCCAGCAGTTACCTCACTAGCGGGGGGTACAATGAGCAGTTCTTC. The chain is built from TRBV6-5 and TRBJ2-1; 12 bases map to TRBD2. From germline, CDR1 is MNHEY and CDR2 SVGAGI. V lost 2 bases, J lost 4 bases, and 3 bases stayed unmatched. This CDR3 comprises 16 residues.

In its sample, this clone was seen a few times. The V gene is TRBV11-2, the J gene TRBJ2-7; D is unresolved. With 3 bases removed from V and 2 bases from J, the gap between germline ends came to 5 bases. CDR3 size: 12 residues. The germline CDR1 and CDR2 sequences are SGHAT and FQNNGV. The CDR3 protein is CASSLDPYEQYF. The CDR3 bases are TGTGCCAGCAGCTTGGACCCCTACGAGCAGTACTTC.

This chain connects TRBV7-9 to TRBJ2-1, with 7 bases matching TRBD1. Per the germline V gene, CDR1 is SEHNR and CDR2 is FQNEAQ (reference sequence). The CDR3 covers 13 residues. V dropped 3 bases and J dropped 14; count of bases not matched to a gene: 10. CDR3 protein: CASSFTGVAGEFF. In nucleotides, the CDR3 is TGTGCCAGCAGCTTTACAGGGGTGGCAGGGGAGTTCTTC.

V usage is TRBV5-1 and J usage is TRBJ2-5; 9 bases are shared with TRBD1. Germline trimming cut 3 bases from V and 5 bases from J; bases unmatched to any gene: 8. Germline V gives CDR1 SGHRS, CDR2 YFSETQ. The CDR3 consists of 15 residues. The CDR3 protein is CASSSTPGQGETQYF. Here the CDR3 DNA reads TGCGCCAGCAGCTCCACCCCGGGACAGGGCGAGACCCAGTACTTC.

The chain combines TRBV19 with TRBJ1-6; perhaps TRBD1 as D (5 bases). CDR3 length equals 14 residues. V was pared by 8 bases and J by 8 bases, with 16 bases between. The germline gives CDR1 LNHDA, CDR2 SQIVND (reference sequence). In nucleotides, the CDR3 is TGTGCCAGTCGCTGGTGGACACCGCATTCACCCCTCCACTTT. Translated: CASRWWTPHSPLHF.

The chain recombines TRBV19 with TRBJ2-2; D gene ambiguous. The germline V gene encodes CDR1 LNHDA and CDR2 SQIVND (reference sequence). This CDR3 has 16 amino acids. V lost 5 bases and J lost 4, with 17 bases in between. The CDR3 DNA reads as TGTGCCAGTAGTGAACAGCCGAACCTGGGCACCGGGGAGCTGTTTTTT. Its protein is CASSEQPNLGTGELFF.

The chain couples TRBV3-1 (or the pseudogene TRBV3-2) to TRBJ1-4; no reliable D call. Germline V lookup: CDR1 LGHDT, CDR2 YNNKEL (reference sequence). The V and J ends lost 0 bases and 8 bases respectively, with 13 bases between them. The CDR3 runs 15 residues. The CDR3 coding sequence is TGTGCCAGCAGCCAAGACGGGCAGGTCCCCGAAAAACTGTTTTTT. This sequence encodes CASSQDGQVPEKLFF.